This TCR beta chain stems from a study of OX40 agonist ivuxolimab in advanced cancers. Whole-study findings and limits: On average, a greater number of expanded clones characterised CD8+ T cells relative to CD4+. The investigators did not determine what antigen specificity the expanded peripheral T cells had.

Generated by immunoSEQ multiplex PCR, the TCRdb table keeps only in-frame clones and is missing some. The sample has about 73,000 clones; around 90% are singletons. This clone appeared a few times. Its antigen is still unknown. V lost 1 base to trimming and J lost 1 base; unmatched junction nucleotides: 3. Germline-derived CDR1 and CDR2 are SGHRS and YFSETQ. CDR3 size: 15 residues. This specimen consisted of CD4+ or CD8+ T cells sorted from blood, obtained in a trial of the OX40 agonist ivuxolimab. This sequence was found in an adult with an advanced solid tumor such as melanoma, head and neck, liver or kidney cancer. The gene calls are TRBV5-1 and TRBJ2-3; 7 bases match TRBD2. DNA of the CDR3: TGCGCCAGCAGCTTGTCTGGGGGGGGCACAGATACGCAGTATTTT. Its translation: CASSLSGGGTDTQYF.